This is a list of T cell receptor beta chains from one sample in a study of OX40 agonist ivuxolimab in advanced cancers. Assay used: immunoSEQ multiplex PCR; TCRdb lists only in-frame clones, some missing. This sample has under 30,000 clones; under 80% occur once, and the top ten carry around 15%. Sequences were derived from CD4+ or CD8+ T cells sorted from blood, sampled in a trial of the OX40 agonist ivuxolimab. The receptors shown here come from an adult with an advanced solid tumor such as melanoma, head and neck, liver or kidney cancer. Each CDR3 is given with its conserved first and last residue. A D gene is named only where the DNA matches it firmly. A clone size is listed for some rows: how often the clone was seen (once, few, many), or a class if it is expanded.

D,J,V,size,CDR3,DNA
NA,TRBJ2-3,TRBV5-6,NA,CASSPFMAGFTDTQYF,TGTGCCAGCAGCCCCTTTATGGCGGGGTTCACAGATACGCAGTATTTT
TRBD2,TRBJ2-7,TRBV27,NA,CASTPSGGVISYEQYF,TGTGCCAGCACCCCTAGCGGGGGGGTTATCTCCTACGAGCAGTACTTC
NA,TRBJ2-3,TRBV9,NA,CASSVGPAGPGTDTQYF,TGTGCCAGCAGCGTAGGCCCAGCTGGGCCGGGCACAGATACGCAGTATTTT
NA,TRBJ2-5,TRBV5-4,NA,CASSLGFETQYF,TGTGCCAGCAGCTTGGGGTTTGAGACCCAGTACTTC
TRBD1,TRBJ2-7,TRBV5-6,NA,CASSYWDSYEQYF,TGTGCCAGCAGCTACTGGGACAGCTACGAGCAGTACTTC
NA,TRBJ1-5,TRBV6-5,NA,CASSPGTVSNQPQHF,TGTGCCAGCAGCCCCGGGACGGTTAGCAATCAGCCCCAGCATTTT
NA,TRBJ1-2,TRBV2,NA,CASSEVAVSTDGYTF,TGTGCCAGCAGTGAAGTGGCTGTTAGTACGGATGGCTACACCTTC
NA,TRBJ1-4,TRBV29-1,NA,CSGGRGTNEKLFF,TGCAGCGGGGGACGGGGAACTAATGAAAAACTGTTTTTT
TRBD2,TRBJ2-3,TRBV11-2,NA,CASRGSGTSSDTQYF,TGTGCCAGCAGGGGAAGCGGGACTAGTTCGGATACGCAGTATTTT
TRBD2,TRBJ2-2,TRBV7-3,NA,CASSFGTSGGARDTGELFF,TGTGCCAGCAGCTTCGGGACTAGCGGGGGGGCCCGTGACACCGGGGAGCTGTTTTTT
TRBD2,TRBJ2-5,TRBV7-2,NA,CASSLEDGGSQETQYF,TGTGCCAGCAGCTTAGAGGACGGGGGGTCCCAAGAGACCCAGTACTTC
NA,TRBJ2-7,TRBV5-1,NA,CASSFGDVGSSYEQYF,TGCGCCAGCAGCTTTGGGGATGTGGGGAGCTCCTACGAGCAGTACTTC
NA,TRBJ1-1,TRBV30,NA,CAWWVRGNTEAFF,TGTGCCTGGTGGGTCAGGGGGAACACTGAAGCTTTCTTT
NA,TRBJ2-1,TRBV11-2,NA,CASSLVGGNEQFF,TGTGCCAGCAGCTTAGTCGGAGGGAATGAGCAGTTCTTC
TRBD1,TRBJ2-7,TRBV2,NA,CASSEAPGGYEQYF,TGTGCCAGCAGTGAAGCTCCAGGGGGCTACGAGCAGTACTTC
NA,TRBJ1-1,TRBV9,NA,CASSVGSRTEAFF,TGTGCCAGCAGCGTTGGGTCGAGGACTGAAGCTTTCTTT
NA,TRBJ2-7,TRBV5-1,once,CASSLAGRTGSVDEQYF,TGCGCCAGCAGCTTGGCCGGTAGGACGGGATCCGTGGACGAGCAGTACTTC
TRBD2,TRBJ2-3,TRBV9,few,CASSAGGGPDTQYF,TGTGCCAGCAGCGCTGGGGGAGGGCCAGATACGCAGTATTTT
NA,TRBJ1-1,TRBV5-6,NA,CASSPPRSLDAFF,TGTGCCAGCAGCCCCCCCCGGTCTCTTGACGCTTTCTTT
NA,TRBJ2-3,TRBV4-1,NA,CASSQVGTTDTQYF,TGCGCCAGCAGCCAAGTGGGGACCACAGATACGCAGTATTTT
TRBD1,TRBJ1-5,TRBV4-3,NA,CASSQGAGQGVNQPQHF,TGCGCCAGCAGCCAAGGGGCCGGACAGGGTGTAAATCAGCCCCAGCATTTT
NA,TRBJ2-7,TRBV2,medium-sized,CASTFADSYEQYF,TGTGCCAGCACTTTTGCTGACTCCTACGAGCAGTACTTC
NA,TRBJ2-2,TRBV2,NA,CASSALPGDTGELFF,TGTGCCAGCAGTGCCCTCCCCGGGGACACCGGGGAGCTGTTTTTT
NA,TRBJ2-1,TRBV7-9,NA,CASSPRHWNSYNEQFF,TGTGCCAGCAGCCCCCGGCACTGGAACTCCTACAATGAGCAGTTCTTC
NA,TRBJ1-3,TRBV4-3,medium-sized,CASSHGGTGNTIYF,TGCGCCAGCAGCCACGGGGGTACTGGAAACACCATATATTTT
TRBD1,TRBJ1-4,TRBV4-2,NA,CASSGTGTGVEKLFF,TGTGCCAGCAGCGGTACCGGGACAGGGGTTGAAAAACTGTTTTTT